A selection of T cell receptor beta chains follows, all from one sample in a study of control samples from healthy donors and cancer patients. Assay: immunoSEQ multiplex PCR; the TCRdb copy retains only in-frame clones and omits some. The data contain roughly 160,000 clones, around nine tenths of them singletons. Sequenced input: blood. The origin of the receptors is a young woman in good health. The CDR3 runs from the conserved cysteine through the conserved F or W. The order of the fields is V gene, D gene, clone size, J gene, CDR3 protein, CDR3 DNA. A D gene is named only where the DNA matches it firmly. Not every row has a clone size; where given, it reads once, few, many or a size class.

V: TRBV7-8
D: .
size: few
J: TRBJ2-1
CDR3: CASSLAGGNYYNEQFF
DNA: TGTGCCAGCAGCTTAGCGGGCGGGAACTACTACAATGAGCAGTTCTTC

V: TRBV28
D: .
size: .
J: TRBJ1-5
CDR3: CASSLGGKQPQHF
DNA: TGTGCCAGCAGTTTAGGGGGGAAGCAGCCCCAGCATTTT

V: TRBV3-1/TRBV3-2
D: .
size: .
J: TRBJ1-2
CDR3: CASSQGQGGGYTF
DNA: TGTGCCAGCAGCCAAGGTCAGGGTGGCGGCTACACCTTC

V: TRBV19
D: .
size: .
J: TRBJ2-1
CDR3: CASSIFRANEQFF
DNA: TGTGCCAGTAGTATCTTCAGGGCCAATGAGCAGTTCTTC

V: TRBV5-1
D: .
size: .
J: TRBJ2-1
CDR3: CASSLVGGRGSHNEQFF
DNA: TGCGCCAGCAGCTTGGTGGGGGGGCGGGGGAGTCACAATGAGCAGTTCTTC

V: TRBV5-1
D: TRBD2
size: .
J: TRBJ2-1
CDR3: CASSHGTSSAYNEQFF
DNA: TGCGCCAGCAGCCACGGGACTAGCTCGGCATACAATGAGCAGTTCTTC

V: TRBV29-1
D: .
size: .
J: TRBJ1-1
CDR3: CSVGNPEAFF
DNA: TGCAGCGTTGGGAATCCTGAAGCTTTCTTT

V: TRBV5-1
D: .
size: once
J: TRBJ2-1
CDR3: CASSLNPPSNEQFF
DNA: TGCGCCAGCAGCTTGAACCCTCCGAGCAATGAGCAGTTCTTC

V: TRBV27
D: TRBD1
size: .
J: TRBJ2-2
CDR3: CASSPHLGTGGNTGELFF
DNA: TGTGCCAGCAGTCCCCACCTCGGGACAGGGGGCAACACCGGGGAGCTGTTTTTT

V: TRBV15
D: TRBD1
size: .
J: TRBJ1-3
CDR3: CATSRDRDGNTIYF
DNA: TGTGCCACCAGCAGGGACAGGGATGGAAACACCATATATTTT

V: TRBV7-2
D: .
size: .
J: TRBJ1-6
CDR3: CASSPVGGSPLHF
DNA: TGTGCCAGCAGCCCAGTTGGGGGTTCACCCCTCCACTTT

V: TRBV6-6
D: .
size: .
J: TRBJ1-1
CDR3: CASTTSEVGAFF
DNA: TGTGCCAGCACCACCTCCGAGGTGGGAGCTTTCTTT

V: TRBV4-1
D: .
size: .
J: TRBJ2-7
CDR3: CASSQDQGHEQYF
DNA: TGCGCCAGCAGCCAAGACCAGGGACACGAGCAGTACTTC

V: TRBV28
D: TRBD1
size: .
J: TRBJ1-5
CDR3: CASSPLGTVYQPQHF
DNA: TGTGCCAGCAGCCCACTCGGGACAGTTTATCAGCCCCAGCATTTT

V: TRBV24-1
D: TRBD2
size: .
J: TRBJ2-2
CDR3: CATSDPSGGLDTGELFF
DNA: TGTGCCACCAGTGATCCATCGGGGGGGCTCGACACCGGGGAGCTGTTTTTT

V: TRBV30
D: .
size: .
J: TRBJ2-1
CDR3: CAWSRGGSYNEQFF
DNA: TGTGCCTGGAGTCGGGGCGGCTCCTACAATGAGCAGTTCTTC

V: TRBV7-9
D: TRBD2
size: .
J: TRBJ2-3
CDR3: CASSKLAGQVRDTQYF
DNA: TGTGCCAGCAGCAAACTAGCGGGGCAGGTTAGAGATACGCAGTATTTT

V: TRBV7-8
D: TRBD2
size: .
J: TRBJ2-1
CDR3: CASSPLGGGANNEQFF
DNA: TGTGCCAGCAGCCCCCTCGGCGGGGGGGCCAACAATGAGCAGTTCTTC

V: TRBV6-5
D: .
size: once
J: TRBJ2-2
CDR3: CASSQTGTGELFF
DNA: TGTGCCAGCAGTCAGACGGGGACCGGGGAGCTGTTTTTT

V: TRBV13
D: .
size: .
J: TRBJ1-5
CDR3: CASSSRNQPQHF
DNA: TGTGCCAGCAGCTCTCGCAATCAGCCCCAGCATTTT

V: TRBV7-2
D: .
size: .
J: TRBJ1-1
CDR3: CASSLDRLRVNTEAFF
DNA: TGTGCCAGCAGCCTCGACAGGTTGAGGGTGAACACTGAAGCTTTCTTT

V: TRBV5-1
D: .
size: once
J: TRBJ2-4
CDR3: CASSPTFPPQGPKNIQYF
DNA: TGCGCCAGCAGCCCCACTTTCCCCCCACAGGGTCCCAAAAACATTCAGTACTTC

V: TRBV14
D: .
size: .
J: TRBJ2-5
CDR3: CASSTGRLQGTRETQYF
DNA: TGTGCCAGCAGCACGGGGCGTCTACAGGGAACTAGGGAGACCCAGTACTTC

V: TRBV19
D: .
size: .
J: TRBJ1-2
CDR3: CASTPVGSYGYTF
DNA: TGTGCCAGTACCCCGGTCGGCTCCTATGGCTACACCTTC

V: TRBV24-1
D: .
size: .
J: TRBJ1-5
CDR3: CAPPGVYGQPQHF
DNA: TGTGCCCCCCCCGGGGTATACGGTCAGCCCCAGCATTTT

V: TRBV5-1
D: .
size: .
J: TRBJ2-3
CDR3: CASSSSPKGADTQYF
DNA: TGCGCCAGCAGCTCCTCCCCGAAAGGTGCAGATACGCAGTATTTT

V: TRBV19
D: .
size: .
J: TRBJ1-5
CDR3: CASSIILGGWEPQHF
DNA: TGTGCCAGTAGTATAATTCTTGGGGGCTGGGAGCCCCAGCATTTT

V: TRBV9
D: .
size: .
J: TRBJ1-5
CDR3: CASSPGDFNQPQHF
DNA: TGTGCCAGCAGCCCAGGGGACTTCAATCAGCCCCAGCATTTT

V: TRBV7-6
D: TRBD1
size: .
J: TRBJ2-2
CDR3: CASKWTGGVGELFF
DNA: TGTGCCAGCAAATGGACAGGGGGCGTCGGGGAGCTGTTTTTT

V: TRBV5-1
D: .
size: .
J: TRBJ1-2
CDR3: CASSLEGYGYTF
DNA: TGCGCCAGCAGCTTGGAAGGATATGGCTACACCTTC

V: TRBV30
D: TRBD2
size: .
J: TRBJ2-5
CDR3: CAWAAGGLQETQYF
DNA: TGTGCCTGGGCGGCGGGGGGCCTTCAAGAGACCCAGTACTTC

V: TRBV29-1
D: TRBD1
size: .
J: TRBJ2-5
CDR3: CSVQGGRETQYF
DNA: TGCAGCGTACAGGGGGGTAGGGAGACCCAGTACTTC

V: TRBV4-2
D: .
size: .
J: TRBJ2-3
CDR3: CASSQALEPSTDTQYF
DNA: TGTGCCAGCAGCCAAGCGCTTGAGCCTAGCACAGATACGCAGTATTTT

V: TRBV28
D: .
size: .
J: TRBJ2-7
CDR3: CASSLGGAKTYEQYF
DNA: TGTGCCAGCAGTTTAGGGGGGGCTAAAACCTACGAGCAGTACTTC

V: TRBV2
D: .
size: once
J: TRBJ2-7
CDR3: CASSGHYEQYF
DNA: TGTGCCAGCAGTGGACACTACGAGCAGTACTTC

V: TRBV28
D: TRBD2
size: .
J: TRBJ2-7
CDR3: CASSPPGLAGLEQYF
DNA: TGTGCCAGCAGCCCTCCGGGACTAGCGGGACTCGAGCAGTACTTC

V: TRBV5-6
D: .
size: .
J: TRBJ2-4
CDR3: CASSLESGGPNIQYF
DNA: TGTGCCAGCAGCTTGGAGAGTGGGGGGCCGAACATTCAGTACTTC

V: TRBV6-6
D: .
size: once
J: TRBJ1-2
CDR3: CASSYIPDHGREGIF
DNA: TGTGCCAGCAGTTACATCCCTGACCATGGCAGGGAGGGGATCTTC